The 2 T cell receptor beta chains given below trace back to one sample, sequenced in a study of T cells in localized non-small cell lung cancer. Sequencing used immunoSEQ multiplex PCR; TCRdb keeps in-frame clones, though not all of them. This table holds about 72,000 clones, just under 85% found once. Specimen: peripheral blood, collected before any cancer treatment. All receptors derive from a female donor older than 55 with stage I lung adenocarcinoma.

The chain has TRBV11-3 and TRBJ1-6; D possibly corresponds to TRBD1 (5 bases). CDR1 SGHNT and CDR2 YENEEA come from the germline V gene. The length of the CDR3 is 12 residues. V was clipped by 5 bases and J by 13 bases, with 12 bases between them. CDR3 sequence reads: CASSPVEGPLHF. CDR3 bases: TGTGCCAGCAGCCCCGTGGAGGGGCCCCTCCACTTT.

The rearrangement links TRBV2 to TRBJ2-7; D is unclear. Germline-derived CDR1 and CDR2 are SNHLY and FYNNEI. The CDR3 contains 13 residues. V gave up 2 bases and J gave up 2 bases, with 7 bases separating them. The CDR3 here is CASSEQATYEQYF. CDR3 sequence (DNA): TGTGCCAGCAGTGAACAGGCCACCTACGAGCAGTACTTC.